The rows below give T cell receptor beta chains drawn from one sample of a study of blood T cell repertoires in COVID-19. The protocol was immunoSEQ multiplex PCR, while the TCRdb copy is restricted to in-frame clones and leaves out a portion. The sample lists some 77,000 clones, around 83% occurring once. The specimen was peripheral blood. These receptors originate from a man aged 65-85 years with acute or convalescent COVID-19. The CDR3 runs from the conserved cysteine through the conserved F or W. The D gene is left open where the match is weak. Only part of the rows carry a size: once, few, many, or a class if the clone is expanded.

j_call clone_size d_call v_call cdr3_aa cdr3_nt
TRBJ2-2 . . TRBV5-6 CASSFRDTGELFF TGTGCCAGCAGCTTCCGGGACACCGGGGAGCTGTTTTTT
TRBJ2-1 once TRBD1 TRBV6-5 CASSTRQGANEQFF TGTGCCAGCAGTACCCGACAGGGGGCTAATGAGCAGTTCTTC
TRBJ2-7 . . TRBV27 CASSLWGGSSYEQYF TGTGCCAGCAGTTTATGGGGAGGAAGCTCCTACGAGCAGTACTTC
TRBJ2-3 . TRBD2 TRBV6-2/TRBV6-3 CASSPRGLADSDTQYF TGTGCCAGCAGTCCAAGAGGACTAGCAGATTCAGATACGCAGTATTTT
TRBJ1-1 . TRBD1 TRBV5-1 CASSPDRAATEAFF TGCGCCAGCAGTCCAGACAGGGCAGCCACTGAAGCTTTCTTT
TRBJ2-7 . TRBD1 TRBV15 CATSRVGTGGEQYF TGTGCCACCAGCAGAGTGGGGACAGGTGGGGAGCAGTACTTC
TRBJ1-5 . . TRBV28 CASKRDSHQPQHF TGTGCCAGCAAGAGGGACTCTCATCAGCCCCAGCATTTT
TRBJ2-3 . TRBD1 TRBV24-1 CATSDLQGTGGTDTQYF TGTGCCACCAGTGATTTGCAAGGGACAGGGGGCACAGATACGCAGTATTTT
TRBJ1-1 . . TRBV24-1 CATSSWNTEAFF TGTGCCACCAGCAGTTGGAACACTGAAGCTTTCTTT
TRBJ2-7 few TRBD2 TRBV27 CASSPIRASSGRGEQYF TGTGCCAGCAGTCCCATACGCGCGTCTAGCGGGAGGGGAGAGCAGTACTTC
TRBJ2-1 . TRBD2 TRBV2 CASSGLAGGSEQFF TGTGCCAGCAGTGGACTAGCGGGAGGGAGTGAGCAGTTCTTC
TRBJ2-5 . TRBD1 TRBV9 CASSPAGTGLGETQYF TGTGCCAGCAGCCCCGCCGGGACAGGGTTAGGGGAGACCCAGTACTTC
TRBJ2-7 . TRBD1 TRBV29-1 CSVVQGATYEQYF TGCAGCGTTGTGCAGGGGGCTACCTACGAGCAGTACTTC
TRBJ1-2 . TRBD1 TRBV30 CAWSADRGLYGYTF TGTGCCTGGAGCGCCGACAGGGGACTCTATGGCTACACCTTC
TRBJ1-1 . TRBD1 TRBV4-1 CASSRPGQGTEAFF TGCGCCAGCAGCCGACCGGGACAGGGGACTGAAGCTTTCTTT
TRBJ2-7 . . TRBV2 CASSDETGLDEQYF TGTGCCAGCAGTGATGAGACAGGTTTGGACGAGCAGTACTTC
TRBJ2-3 . TRBD2 TRBV29-1 CSVEREGRTDTQYF TGCAGCGTTGAGCGGGAGGGCCGCACAGATACGCAGTATTTT
TRBJ2-7 . TRBD1 TRBV10-1 CASSEQGAYEQYF TGCGCCAGCAGTGAACAGGGGGCCTACGAGCAGTACTTC
TRBJ2-3 once TRBD2 TRBV3-1/TRBV3-2 CASSQEASGRLTDTQYF TGTGCCAGCAGCCAAGAGGCTAGCGGGAGATTAACAGATACGCAGTATTTT
TRBJ1-1 once . TRBV6-5 CASRVDTYTEAFF TGTGCCAGCAGGGTGGACACGTACACTGAAGCTTTCTTT
TRBJ1-1 . . TRBV12-5 CASGLSMNTEAFF TGTGCTAGTGGCCTATCCATGAACACTGAAGCTTTCTTT
TRBJ1-4 . . TRBV3-1/TRBV3-2 CASSREGPDREKLFF TGTGCCAGCAGCCGGGAGGGTCCCGATAGGGAAAAACTGTTTTTT
TRBJ2-3 . TRBD1 TRBV6-2/TRBV6-3 CASSYPTDRGGDTQYF TGTGCCAGCAGTTACCCCACGGACAGGGGAGGAGATACGCAGTATTTT
TRBJ2-5 once . TRBV24-1 CATSEGGAGKETQYF TGTGCCACCAGTGAGGGCGGGGCGGGAAAAGAGACCCAGTACTTC
TRBJ2-1 . . TRBV20-1 CSASGSYNEQFF TGCAGTGCTAGTGGCAGCTACAATGAGCAGTTCTTC
TRBJ2-6 . TRBD2 TRBV15 CATSRGTSGTSGANVLTF TGTGCCACCAGCAGAGGGACTAGCGGGACCTCTGGGGCCAACGTCCTGACTTTC
TRBJ1-1 . TRBD1 TRBV5-4 CASSTPGQGTEAFF TGTGCCAGCAGCACCCCGGGACAGGGTACTGAAGCTTTCTTT
TRBJ1-4 . . TRBV6-2/TRBV6-3 CASSSLTRGNEKLFF TGTGCCAGCAGTTCCCTTACCAGGGGCAATGAAAAACTGTTTTTT
TRBJ1-4 . . TRBV6-5 CASSREFREKLFF TGTGCCAGCAGTAGGGAGTTTAGAGAAAAACTGTTTTTT
TRBJ2-2 once . TRBV18 CASSPGEAGELFF TGTGCCAGCTCACCCGGAGAGGCCGGGGAGCTGTTTTTT
TRBJ1-1 . . TRBV5-1 CASSPETGLNTEAFF TGCGCCAGCAGCCCAGAGACAGGCCTGAACACTGAAGCTTTCTTT
TRBJ2-3 . TRBD2 TRBV20-1 CSAGESGLPGDTQYF TGCAGTGCTGGTGAATCGGGACTACCTGGAGATACGCAGTATTTT
TRBJ1-4 once . TRBV6-5 CASSLFQGGEKLFF TGTGCCAGCAGCCTATTTCAGGGAGGTGAAAAACTGTTTTTT
TRBJ1-2 . . TRBV28 CASSLQGAPNYGYTF TGTGCCAGCAGCCTACAGGGAGCTCCTAACTATGGCTACACCTTC
TRBJ2-3 . TRBD2 TRBV19 CASNPAREGTDTQYF TGTGCCAGTAATCCCGCCCGGGAGGGCACAGATACGCAGTATTTT
TRBJ1-2 . . TRBV30 CAWSVRLNYGYTF TGTGCCTGGAGTGTTCGTCTTAACTATGGCTACACCTTC
TRBJ1-1 . . TRBV20-1 CSASEQVMNTEAFF TGCAGTGCGAGTGAACAGGTGATGAACACTGAAGCTTTCTTT
TRBJ1-6 . . TRBV18 CASSPLIVSSYNSPLHF TGTGCCAGCTCACCGTTGATAGTGAGCTCCTATAATTCACCCCTCCACTTT
TRBJ2-3 . . TRBV5-5 CASSLGWAGNTDTQYF TGTGCCAGCAGCTTGGGGTGGGCAGGGAACACAGATACGCAGTATTTT
TRBJ2-1 . . TRBV29-1 CSVEGNRNNEQFF TGCAGCGTTGAAGGAAACAGGAACAATGAGCAGTTCTTC
TRBJ2-2 once TRBD1 TRBV18 CASSPTGTETGELFF TGTGCCAGCTCACCCACCGGGACAGAGACCGGGGAGCTGTTTTTT
TRBJ2-1 . TRBD2 TRBV6-4 CASSLAGGPSYNEQFF TGTGCCAGCAGCTTAGCGGGAGGCCCCTCCTACAATGAGCAGTTCTTC
TRBJ2-5 . . TRBV11-3 CASSLDGARETQYF TGTGCCAGCAGCTTAGATGGGGCGCGGGAGACCCAGTACTTC
TRBJ2-3 . TRBD2 TRBV6-5 CASSKGAGGRYTQYF TGTGCCAGCAGCAAAGGGGCGGGAGGGCGATATACGCAGTATTTT
TRBJ2-1 . . TRBV7-2 CASSLAWKIGGRQKPLGEQFF TGTGCCAGCAGCTTAGCGTGGAAAATCGGGGGAAGACAGAAACCCCTCGGGGAGCAGTTCTTC
TRBJ2-5 . TRBD2 TRBV18 CASSLRLADSQETQYF TGTGCCAGCTCACTTCGACTAGCGGATTCACAAGAGACCCAGTACTTC
TRBJ2-5 many . TRBV20-1 CSASRAETQYF TGCAGTGCTAGCAGGGCGGAGACCCAGTACTTC
TRBJ1-5 . . TRBV4-1 CASSPEGVGVSGRNQPQHF TGCGCCAGCAGCCCCGAGGGGGTAGGGGTTTCTGGTCGCAATCAGCCCCAGCATTTT
TRBJ1-5 . . TRBV5-5 CASSLGPLNQPQHF TGTGCCAGCAGCTTGGGGCCGCTTAATCAGCCCCAGCATTTT
TRBJ2-1 once TRBD1 TRBV19 CASTLEPGQRRNEQFF TGTGCCAGTACCCTGGAGCCGGGACAGCGCCGCAATGAGCAGTTCTTC
TRBJ2-5 . TRBD2 TRBV24-1 CATSEAGLAKTQYF TGTGCCACCAGTGAGGCCGGACTAGCTAAAACCCAGTACTTC
TRBJ1-5 . TRBD1 TRBV4-1 CASSRDRVSNQPQHF TGCGCCAGCAGCCGGGACAGGGTGAGCAATCAGCCCCAGCATTTT